This is a list of T cell receptor beta chains from one sample in a study of OX40 agonist ivuxolimab in advanced cancers. Sequencing used immunoSEQ multiplex PCR; TCRdb keeps in-frame clones, though not all of them. The profile shows 40,000 to 60,000 clones, 75% to 85% of them singletons. Sequenced here: CD4+ or CD8+ T cells sorted from blood, sampled in a trial of the OX40 agonist ivuxolimab. These TCRs come from an adult with an advanced solid tumor such as melanoma, head and neck, liver or kidney cancer. Each CDR3 is given with its conserved first and last residue. A D gene is named only where the DNA matches it firmly. Only part of the rows carry a size: once, few, many, or a class if the clone is expanded.

J gene: TRBJ1-1; V gene: TRBV6-5; clone size: .; D gene: TRBD1; CDR3 DNA: TGTGCCAGCATTAAAAATGACAGGGGGCGCAAAGCTTTCTTT; CDR3 protein: CASIKNDRGRKAFF
J gene: TRBJ1-2; V gene: TRBV5-1; clone size: .; D gene: TRBD1; CDR3 DNA: TGCGCCAGCAGCTTGGAGACAGGGGTATATGGCTACACCTTC; CDR3 protein: CASSLETGVYGYTF
J gene: TRBJ1-4; V gene: TRBV9; clone size: .; D gene: .; CDR3 DNA: TGTGCCAGCAGCTTGGACACTGAAAAACTGTTTTTT; CDR3 protein: CASSLDTEKLFF
J gene: TRBJ1-6; V gene: TRBV7-1; clone size: .; D gene: .; CDR3 DNA: TGTGCCAGCAGCTTGACAGGTTATAATTCACCCCTCCACTTT; CDR3 protein: CASSLTGYNSPLHF
J gene: TRBJ2-2; V gene: TRBV19; clone size: .; D gene: .; CDR3 DNA: TGTGCCAGCGGGGTCCAGAACACCGGGGAGCTGTTTTTT; CDR3 protein: CASGVQNTGELFF
J gene: TRBJ1-5; V gene: TRBV19; clone size: .; D gene: TRBD1; CDR3 DNA: TGTGCCAGTAGTACGGAGGGGGCCAGCAATCAGCCCCAGCATTTT; CDR3 protein: CASSTEGASNQPQHF
J gene: TRBJ2-3; V gene: TRBV5-5; clone size: .; D gene: .; CDR3 DNA: TGTGCCAGCAGCTTAGGTGGGAGTAGTGGGACAGATACGCAGTATTTT; CDR3 protein: CASSLGGSSGTDTQYF
J gene: TRBJ2-2; V gene: TRBV10-3; clone size: .; D gene: .; CDR3 DNA: TGTGCCATCAGTGGGAGGAACACCGGGGAGCTGTTTTTT; CDR3 protein: CAISGRNTGELFF
J gene: TRBJ1-1; V gene: TRBV11-3; clone size: .; D gene: TRBD1; CDR3 DNA: TGTGCCAGCAGCTTAGGGACCAAGGACAGGGACACTGAAGCTTTCTTT; CDR3 protein: CASSLGTKDRDTEAFF
J gene: TRBJ1-5; V gene: TRBV18; clone size: .; D gene: .; CDR3 DNA: TGTGCCAGCCCACAGGGTCAGCCCCAGCATTTT; CDR3 protein: CASPQGQPQHF
J gene: TRBJ1-1; V gene: TRBV19; clone size: few; D gene: .; CDR3 DNA: TGTGCCAGTAGGATGAGGGATGGTGGCACTGAAGCTTTCTTT; CDR3 protein: CASRMRDGGTEAFF
J gene: TRBJ1-6; V gene: TRBV6-1; clone size: .; D gene: .; CDR3 DNA: TGTGCCAGCAGTGACAGGGCCCGCTCCTATAATTCACCCCTCCACTTT; CDR3 protein: CASSDRARSYNSPLHF
J gene: TRBJ1-4; V gene: TRBV30; clone size: .; D gene: TRBD1; CDR3 DNA: TGTGCCTGGAGTGAAGGCGGGACAGGGGGTGAAAAACTGTTTTTT; CDR3 protein: CAWSEGGTGGEKLFF
J gene: TRBJ2-7; V gene: TRBV9; clone size: .; D gene: .; CDR3 DNA: TGTGCCAGCAGCGTAGGGCCAGGAGGTGAGCAGTACTTC; CDR3 protein: CASSVGPGGEQYF
J gene: TRBJ1-6; V gene: TRBV30; clone size: .; D gene: .; CDR3 DNA: TGTGCCTGGACCCATAATTCACCCCTCCACTTT; CDR3 protein: CAWTHNSPLHF
J gene: TRBJ2-5; V gene: TRBV5-1; clone size: .; D gene: .; CDR3 DNA: TGCGCCAGCAGCTTGGGGGGGAGCGAGACCCAGTACTTC; CDR3 protein: CASSLGGSETQYF
J gene: TRBJ1-2; V gene: TRBV6-1; clone size: once; D gene: .; CDR3 DNA: TGTGCCAGCAGTTATGAACAGATCTATGGCTACACCTTC; CDR3 protein: CASSYEQIYGYTF
J gene: TRBJ2-1; V gene: TRBV4-1; clone size: .; D gene: .; CDR3 DNA: TGCGCCAGCAGCCAACAGGGTAACCTCTACAATGAGCAGTTCTTC; CDR3 protein: CASSQQGNLYNEQFF
J gene: TRBJ1-2; V gene: TRBV5-1; clone size: few; D gene: .; CDR3 DNA: TGCGCCAGCAGCCCTCCGGCGGGGGGGGATGGCTACACCTTC; CDR3 protein: CASSPPAGGDGYTF
J gene: TRBJ2-7; V gene: TRBV6-1; clone size: .; D gene: TRBD2; CDR3 DNA: TGTGCCAGCCAAGCGGGGATAGGCGAGCAGTACTTC; CDR3 protein: CASQAGIGEQYF
J gene: TRBJ1-2; V gene: TRBV7-2; clone size: .; D gene: TRBD1; CDR3 DNA: TGTGCCAGCAGCACTGGGACAGGGGAAAGAGGCTACACCTTC; CDR3 protein: CASSTGTGERGYTF